Each of the 32 T cell receptor beta chains below was sequenced from the same sample in a study of long-term antiretroviral therapy in people with HIV. Runs used v3.0 of the immunoSEQ assay and were done at survey level. Generated by immunoSEQ multiplex PCR, the TCRdb table keeps only in-frame clones and is missing some. There are 30,000 to 35,000 clones in the sample; 65% to 80% occur only once, and roughly 3.5% lies in the top ten. Sequencing was performed on unsorted PBMCs, taken 3 years after starting antiretroviral therapy. These receptors were taken from a man aged 50-60 years with HIV.

This chain connects TRBV29-1 to TRBJ1-1, with 10 bases aligning to TRBD1. Germline V gene sequence: CDR1 SQVTM, CDR2 ANQGSEA. This CDR3 has 15 amino acids. V shed 4 bases and J 0 bases; nucleotides not matched to a gene: 5. In nucleotides, the CDR3 is TGCAGCGTTGCCCCGGGACAGGGGATGAACACTGAAGCTTTCTTT. Its translation is CSVAPGQGMNTEAFF.

The sample holds a few counts of this clone. The chain uses TRBV2 and TRBJ1-6, with TRBD1 as a possible D gene (5 bases). V was pared by 5 bases and J by 10 bases, with 15 bases between. CDR3 length: 14 residues. Per the germline V gene, CDR1 is SNHLY and CDR2 is FYNNEI. The CDR3 region is CASSRGSGGSPLHF. CDR3 nucleotide sequence: TGTGCCAGCAGTCGGGGCTCCGGAGGGTCACCCCTCCACTTT.

The V gene is TRBV19, the J gene TRBJ2-5, with D tentatively TRBD1 or TRBD2 (6 bases each). The germline V and J ends were trimmed by 11 bases and 5 bases, with 15 bases remaining between them. This CDR3 is built from 12 residues. Per the germline V gene, CDR1 is LNHDA and CDR2 is SQIVND (reference sequence). The CDR3 reads CASRQAGETQYF. Here the CDR3 DNA reads TGTGCCTCCCGACAGGCGGGGGAGACCCAGTACTTC.

The rearrangement joins TRBV19 to TRBJ2-7; TRBD2 matches 16 bases. The CDR3 spans 17 residues. Unmatched junction bases numbered 10, after V lost 4 bases and J lost 7 bases. Germline CDR1 reads LNHDA; CDR2 reads SQIVND (reference sequence). CDR3 in amino acids: CASSSGTSGRANREQYF. The DNA for the CDR3 is TGTGCCAGTAGTAGCGGGACTAGCGGGAGGGCTAATCGGGAGCAGTACTTC.

V is TRBV6-6 and J is TRBJ1-5; the D is unclear. Deletions cut 7 bases from V and 11 bases from J, with 15 bases between. The germline gives CDR1 MNHNY, CDR2 SVGAGI (reference sequence). This CDR3 has 12 residues. The CDR3 spells CASTFGRETQHF. The CDR3 nucleotides read TGTGCCAGCACCTTCGGGAGGGAGACCCAGCATTTT.

The genes are TRBV7-2 and TRBJ2-7; the match to TRBD2 covers 13 bases. V was clipped by 1 base and J by 0 bases; unmatched bases: 6. Germline CDR1 and CDR2: SGHTA and FQGNSA. The CDR3 covers 18 residues. The CDR3 DNA sequence: TGTGCCAGCAGCTTAGGGACTAGCGGGAGACCTAGCTCCTACGAGCAGTACTTC. This translates into CASSLGTSGRPSSYEQYF.

The chain joins TRBV27 to TRBJ1-2; the D is unclear. V lost 3 bases, J lost 8 bases, and 13 bases lay in between. Germline V CDR1 and CDR2: MNHEY, SMNVEV (reference sequence). The CDR3 has 13 amino acids. The CDR3 coding sequence is TGTGCCAGCAGTTTTGGCGGGCTGGTCGGCTACACCTTC. Residues: CASSFGGLVGYTF.

This clone has a handful of counts. The chain combines TRBV7-2 with TRBJ1-1; no firm D call. In germline, CDR1 is SGHTA, CDR2 FQGNSA. CDR3 length equals 14 residues. Trimming left V 0 bases short and J 4 bases short, with 9 bases between. In nucleotides, the CDR3 is TGTGCCAGCAGCTTAGCGATGGGGATCACTGAAGCTTTCTTT. Amino acids: CASSLAMGITEAFF.

The chain recombines TRBV30 with TRBJ2-1; TRBD2 agrees at 10 bases. CDR3 length equals 17 residues. The germline V gene has CDR1 GTSNPN and CDR2 SVGIG (reference sequence). V trimming: 2 bases; J trimming: 3 bases; junction bases outside the gene matches: 10. The chain's CDR3 is CAWSQDSGRPFYNEQFF. CDR3 bases: TGTGCCTGGAGTCAAGATAGCGGGAGGCCCTTCTACAATGAGCAGTTCTTC.

This clone was observed a single time. This sequence joins TRBV19 and TRBJ1-5; perhaps TRBD1 as D (5 bases). Germline V gene lookup returns CDR1 LNHDA and CDR2 SQIVND (reference sequence). Trimming left V 1 base short and J 7 bases short, with 14 bases between. This CDR3 has 15 residues. The CDR3 DNA reads TGTGCCAGTAGTATAGGGGGCCTGAATAAACAGCCCCAGCATTTT. Protein product: CASSIGGLNKQPQHF.

This chain uses TRBV5-6 with TRBJ2-1; 8 bases fit TRBD2. Germline V gene data show CDR1 as SGHDT and CDR2 as YYEEEE. The CDR3 is made up of 13 amino acids. V shed 1 base and J 10 bases; nucleotides not matched to a gene: 4. CDR3 amino acids: CASSLWGLDEQFF. CDR3 bases: TGTGCCAGCAGCTTGTGGGGACTAGACGAGCAGTTCTTC.

The chain couples TRBV6-5 to TRBJ2-7; D gene uncertain. From germline, CDR1 is MNHEY and CDR2 SVGAGI. The CDR3 is made up of 12 amino acids. Deletions cut 11 bases from V and 0 bases from J, with 11 bases between. The chain's CDR3 is CAVGSLSYEQYF. In nucleotides, the CDR3 is TGTGCCGTTGGCAGCCTCTCCTACGAGCAGTACTTC.

This clone has a single count. The chain employs TRBV5-1 and TRBJ1-2; D gene unclear. This CDR3 contains 15 residues. CDR1 is SGHRS, CDR2 YFSETQ, per germline. V lost 0 bases, J lost 2 bases, and 11 bases lay in between. The CDR3 DNA reads as TGCGCCAGCAGCTTGGTGGCAGGCGAGAACTATGGCTACACCTTC. Translating it yields CASSLVAGENYGYTF.

V usage is TRBV4-2 and J usage is TRBJ2-5; 9 nucleotides match TRBD2. V lost 4 bases, J lost 7 bases, and 10 bases stayed unmatched. CDR3 length: 15 amino acids. The V gene's germline CDR1 is LGHNA and CDR2 YNFKEQ. The CDR3 region is CASSPFGGGAGTQYF. The CDR3 DNA reads as TGTGCCAGCAGCCCGTTCGGCGGGGGGGCCGGGACCCAGTACTTC.

This clone has a single count. This chain connects TRBV29-1 to TRBJ2-2, with 7 bases identical to TRBD2. The V gene's germline CDR1 is SQVTM and CDR2 ANQGSEA. Trimming removed 6 bases from V and 8 bases from J; junction bases left unmatched: 9. The CDR3 contains 13 residues. DNA for the CDR3: TGCAGCGTGGTGACTAGCCGTTCTGGGGAGCTGTTTTTT. This translates into CSVVTSRSGELFF.

V usage is TRBV18 and J usage is TRBJ2-7; no clear D gene. The length of the CDR3 is 15 residues. Germline loops: CDR1 KGHSH, CDR2 LQKENI. Trimming took off 1 base at V and 0 bases at J, with 10 bases between the two ends. The CDR3 sequence: CASSPQGELSYEQYF. Here the CDR3 DNA reads TGTGCCAGCTCACCACAGGGCGAACTCTCCTACGAGCAGTACTTC. The whole variable domain, remainder taken from reference TRBV18 and TRBJ2-7, is NAGVMQNPRHLVRRRGQEARLRCSPMKGHSHVYWYRQLPEEGLKFMVYLQKENIIDESGMPKERFSAEFPKEGPSILRIQQVVRGDSAAYFCASSPQGELSYEQYFGPGTRLTVT.

The rearrangement joins TRBV7-2 to TRBJ1-5; D not resolved. The V gene lost 1 base and the J gene lost 4 bases, with 5 bases spanning the gap. CDR1 is SGHTA, CDR2 FQGNSA, per germline. This CDR3 comprises 13 residues. CDR3 nucleotides: TGTGCCAGCAGCTTAGAATGGAATCAGCCCCAGCATTTT. Its protein product is CASSLEWNQPQHF.

This clone has just a few counts. The rearrangement uses TRBV5-4 and TRBJ2-7, with 7 bases that match TRBD2. This CDR3 contains 16 residues. Germline values: CDR1 SGHNT, CDR2 YYREEE (reference sequence). The junction had 8 bases not matched to a gene; V was cut back by 0 bases and J by 2 bases. CDR3: CASSLEGGGSAYEQYF. In DNA form, the CDR3 reads TGTGCCAGCAGCTTGGAGGGTGGCGGGAGCGCCTACGAGCAGTACTTC.

The chain recombines TRBV7-3 with TRBJ2-2, with 7 bases lining up with TRBD1. The CDR3 consists of 15 residues. J gave up 7 bases and V 1 base, and 6 bases lay outside the gene matches. Per germline, CDR1 SGHTA and CDR2 FQGTGA. The DNA of the CDR3 is TGTGCCAGCAGCTTAAAGGGGGCCCAGGACGGGGAGCTGTTTTTT. Translating it yields CASSLKGAQDGELFF.

This sequence joins TRBV7-3 and TRBJ2-7, with D hard to call. Per germline, CDR1 SGHTA and CDR2 FQGTGA. The CDR3 loop spans 13 amino acids. V lost 0 bases and J lost 5, with 8 bases in between. The CDR3 sequence: CASSLTYTDEQYF. The CDR3 DNA follows: TGTGCCAGCAGCTTAACGTATACAGACGAGCAGTACTTC.

The rearrangement links TRBV5-1 to TRBJ1-6; 7 nucleotides match TRBD1. Germline V gene lookup returns CDR1 SGHRS and CDR2 YFSETQ. The CDR3 is 15 residues long. The junction had 8 bases not matched to a gene; V was cut back by 3 bases and J by 8 bases. CDR3 amino acids: CASSSPGGTHSPLHF. The CDR3, as DNA: TGCGCCAGCAGCTCCCCAGGGGGGACACATTCACCCCTCCACTTT.

This clone was picked up one time. This chain uses TRBV18 with TRBJ1-1; TRBD1 matches 7 bases. CDR1 is KGHSH, CDR2 LQKENI, per germline. V shed 8 bases, J shed 0 bases, and the junction held 6 bases outside the gene matches. This CDR3 is 14 amino acids long. The CDR3 DNA follows: TGTGCCAGCCTCGCACAGGGGTTGAACACTGAAGCTTTCTTT. This sequence encodes CASLAQGLNTEAFF.

This clone was found a few times. The chain links TRBV7-2 to TRBJ2-1; TRBD2 matches 7 bases. Germline CDR1 is SGHTA and CDR2 is FQGNSA. The CDR3 has 17 amino acids. Trimming removed 2 bases from V and 4 bases from J; junction bases left unmatched: 11. The chain's CDR3 is CASSLMGSKRGYNEQFF. Here the CDR3 DNA reads TGTGCCAGCAGCTTAATGGGATCCAAGCGGGGTTACAATGAGCAGTTCTTC.

The chain carries TRBV7-9 and TRBJ2-1, with 7 nucleotides matching TRBD2. The CDR3 runs 15 residues. Per the germline V gene, CDR1 is SEHNR and CDR2 is FQNEAQ (reference sequence). V trimming: 4 bases; J trimming: 5 bases; junction bases outside the gene matches: 8. Here the CDR3 reads CASSWEPGRNNEQFF. The CDR3 DNA reads as TGTGCCAGCAGCTGGGAGCCCGGGAGGAACAATGAGCAGTTCTTC.

DNA for the CDR3: TGTGCCAGCAGCTTAGAACAGTATAATTCACCCCTCCACTTT. Protein product: CASSLEQYNSPLHF. The V gene is TRBV7-9, the J gene TRBJ1-6; D is unclear. The CDR3 totals 14 residues. V gave up 1 base and J gave up 4 bases, with 5 bases separating them. Germline assignment: CDR1 SEHNR and CDR2 FQNEAQ (reference sequence). Variable domain in full (rest from reference TRBV7-9 and TRBJ1-6): DTGVSQNPRHKITKRGQNVTFRCDPISEHNRLYWYRQTLGQGPEFLTYFQNEAQLEKSRLLSDRFSAERPKGSFSTLEIQRTEQGDSAMYLCASSLEQYNSPLHFGNGTRLTVT.

J is TRBJ2-7 and V is TRBV28; 14 positions agree with TRBD2. Germline V lookup: CDR1 MDHEN, CDR2 SYDVKM. This CDR3 comprises 14 residues. After removal of 10 bases from V and 6 bases from J, the junction contained 8 bases not matched to a gene. The CDR3, as DNA: TGTGCCACAAGGACTAGCGGGAGGAGTGGCGAGCAGTACTTC. Its translation: CATRTSGRSGEQYF.

This rearrangement joins TRBV5-5 to TRBJ2-1; D might be TRBD1 (6 bases). The CDR3 spans 14 residues. The V and J ends lost 1 base and 6 bases respectively, with 11 bases between them. Germline values: CDR1 SGHKS, CDR2 YYEKEE (reference sequence). CDR3 loop: CASSLWAGVNEQFF. CDR3 in DNA: TGTGCCAGCAGCTTGTGGGCAGGGGTCAATGAGCAGTTCTTC.

This clone was seen more than once but under ten times. The chain uses TRBV11-2 and TRBJ2-4; TRBD1 agrees at 8 bases. The V segment lost 4 bases and the J segment 1 base; nucleotides outside the gene matches: 6. CDR1 and CDR2 (germline): SGHAT, FQNNGV. CDR3 length equals 16 residues. The CDR3 nucleotides are TGTGCCAGCAGCTCGGTGGGACAGGACGCCAAAAACATTCAGTACTTC. Protein product: CASSSVGQDAKNIQYF.

CDR3 residues: CASGTGLAGAGPTDTQYF. The CDR3 DNA reads TGTGCCAGCGGGACTGGACTAGCGGGAGCAGGCCCCACAGATACGCAGTATTTT. V gene TRBV9 combines with J gene TRBJ2-3; 13 bases fit TRBD2. Germline loops: CDR1 SGDLS, CDR2 YYNGEE. With 7 bases clipped from V and 2 bases from J, the junction kept 13 bases outside the gene matches. This CDR3 spans 18 amino acids.

The J gene is TRBJ2-1, the V gene TRBV11-2; D might be TRBD1 or TRBD2, each matching 6 bases. The CDR3 is 13 amino acids. The germline V gene has CDR1 SGHAT and CDR2 FQNNGV. V was clipped by 1 base and J by 10 bases, with 11 bases between them. The CDR3 DNA reads TGTGCCAGCAGCTTAGCGGGGGCCGGGGAGCAGTTCTTC. It translates to CASSLAGAGEQFF. The full variable domain, completed using reference TRBV11-2 and TRBJ2-1, is EAGVAQSPRYKIIEKRQSVAFWCNPISGHATLYWYQQILGQGPKLLIQFQNNGVVDDSQLPKDRFSAERLKGVDSTLKIQPAKLEDSAVYLCASSLAGAGEQFFGPGTRLTVL.

This chain links TRBV6-5 with TRBJ2-1; the D gene is possibly TRBD1 (6 bases). V was clipped by 7 bases and J by 0 bases, with 10 bases between them. Germline V gives CDR1 MNHEY, CDR2 SVGAGI. The CDR3 sequence is 14 residues long. CDR3 sequence (DNA): TGTGCCAGCACTCGGGACACCTCCTACAATGAGCAGTTCTTC. Protein: CASTRDTSYNEQFF.

This chain connects TRBV5-6 to TRBJ2-1, with 9 bases lining up with TRBD2. Germline V gene data show CDR1 as SGHDT and CDR2 as YYEEEE. The CDR3 covers 13 residues. V was pared by 0 bases and J by 10 bases, with 2 bases of the junction left unmatched. The CDR3 loop reads CASSLGLAGEQFF. The CDR3 DNA reads as TGTGCCAGCAGCTTGGGGCTAGCGGGGGAGCAGTTCTTC.